The source of this T cell receptor beta chain is a study of human T cells and chemical hapten exposure. Study at large: Patches that contained 0.01% DPC were applied to the upper back and read at 6 days.

Each CDR3 protein gets one entry after TCRdb re-called the RACE reads with MiXCR. The data show about 360,000 distinct CDR3 sequences, more than 4.5% seen once. In germline, CDR1 is SNHLY, CDR2 FYNNEI. With 4 bases clipped from V and 12 bases from J, the junction kept 2 bases outside the gene matches. The CDR3 is 11 amino acids. Time point noted: patch test 1, 2 weeks after DPC sensitization. Treatment reported: therapeutic diphenylcyclopropenone sensitization with weekly scalp DPC. This clonotype was seen ten or more times. The input for sequencing was whole blood, taken in connection with sensitization to the hapten diphenylcyclopropenone (DPC). The sequence was obtained from a woman aged 50 to 65 with alopecia areata. Some clones in this sample may be carry-over from other donors' samples. V usage is TRBV2 and J usage is TRBJ2-1, with 8 bases aligning to TRBD2. The CDR3: CASSAAGGQFF. CDR3 DNA sequence: TGTGCCAGCAGTGCGGCGGGGGGGCAGTTCTTC.